This T cell receptor beta chain was recorded in a study of blood T cell repertoires in COVID-19. Study-wide background: Sources were T cells, B-cell-depleted T cells, or PBMCs; the material itself was cDNA or gDNA.

The CDR3 has 17 residues. After removal of 3 bases from V and 7 bases from J, the junction contained 19 bases not matched to a gene. CDR1 and CDR2 (germline): SGHNT, YYREEE (reference sequence). In the original workflow: Reference gene primer amplification gave nucleated cell count estimates. The table came from immunoSEQ multiplex PCR; TCRdb's copy has only in-frame clones and leaves some out. V and J calls and clone size come straight from that table; D and trimming were deduced from the DNA. Here the sample spans about 270,000 clones, about 90% being singletons. Material for sequencing was PBMCs or T cells enriched from blood (not recorded which). The source of this sequence is a woman aged 25 to 39 with acute COVID-19. The chain couples TRBV5-4 to TRBJ2-7; 7 bases map to TRBD1. CDR3 in amino acids: CASSSRIWPGQFIEQYF. The CDR3 DNA reads TGTGCCAGCAGCTCTAGAATATGGCCGGGACAGTTTATTGAGCAGTACTTC.